A single sample is the source of the 10 T cell receptor beta chains below, sequenced in a study of blood T cell repertoires in COVID-19. Sequenced by immunoSEQ multiplex PCR; TCRdb stores in-frame clones only, minus some. Of 65,000 to 100,000 clones detected, nearly 90% appear once; the ten largest clones hold roughly 9%. Source material: peripheral blood. The receptors originated from a man in his fifties or sixties with acute or convalescent COVID-19.

As for this clone: Other DNA sequences in this sample translate to the same CDR3. The chain has TRBV19 and TRBJ1-5, with TRBD1 matching over 7 bases. Looked up from germline, CDR1 is LNHDA and CDR2 is SQIVND (reference sequence). The CDR3 spans 14 residues. V dropped 6 bases and J dropped 2; count of bases not matched to a gene: 4. The CDR3 coding sequence is TGTGCCAGTAGAGACAGGGTTGGCAATCAGCCCCAGCATTTT. It is translated as CASRDRVGNQPQHF.

The chain carries TRBV6-6 and TRBJ1-1; D is uncertain. V was trimmed by 4 bases and J by 8 bases, leaving 17 bases between them. Germline-derived CDR1 and CDR2 are MNHNY and SVGAGI (reference sequence). The CDR3 is 14 residues long. CDR3 in amino acids: CASSSTLKAVEAFF. The DNA of the CDR3 is TGTGCCAGCAGTTCTACCCTCAAGGCGGTAGAAGCTTTCTTT.

The rearrangement joins TRBV5-1 to TRBJ1-2; 8 bases line up with TRBD1. Trimming took 0 bases from V and 4 from J; bases not matched to a gene: 2. Germline V gene lookup returns CDR1 SGHRS and CDR2 YFSETQ. The CDR3 is 14 amino acids. The CDR3 sequence is CASSLETGAYGYTF. CDR3 in DNA: TGCGCCAGCAGCTTGGAGACAGGGGCCTATGGCTACACCTTC.

This chain joins TRBV19 and TRBJ1-2; D is unclear. The germline V and J ends were trimmed by 5 bases and 8 bases, with 15 bases remaining between them. This CDR3 region has 13 residues. From germline, CDR1 is LNHDA and CDR2 SQIVND (reference sequence). The CDR3 bases are TGTGCCAGTAGTCAGAGCCGAGGTGAGGGCTACACCTTC. It specifies CASSQSRGEGYTF.

V usage is TRBV6-7 and J usage is TRBJ1-3; D unresolved. TRBV6-7 is annotated as an ORF whose role is uncertain. Trimming pared 0 bases from V and 8 bases from J, leaving 11 bases between. The CDR3 sequence is 14 residues long. CDR3: CASSYSKVGDTIYF. CDR3 coding DNA: TGTGCCAGCAGTTACTCTAAGGTCGGGGACACCATATATTTT.

This sequence joins TRBV28 and TRBJ1-5; 9 nucleotides agree with TRBD1. The germline V gene encodes CDR1 MDHEN and CDR2 SYDVKM. The ends lost 5 bases at V and 4 bases at J; junction bases unmatched: 9. This CDR3 spans 16 amino acids. CDR3 sequence (DNA): TGTGCCAGCAGTACAGGACAGGGGCCGGGAAATCAGCCCCAGCATTTT. Translated, it gives CASSTGQGPGNQPQHF.

The chain links TRBV9 to TRBJ1-4, with 7 positions matching TRBD1. There are 17 residues in the CDR3. Germline CDR1 is SGDLS and CDR2 is YYNGEE. Unmatched junction bases numbered 14, after V lost 3 bases and J lost 6 bases. DNA of the CDR3: TGTGCCAGCAGCGCGCCCTTTCGACAGGGAGGAGATGAAAAACTGTTTTTT. It codes for CASSAPFRQGGDEKLFF.

This sequence joins TRBV5-1 and TRBJ2-1; D is unclear. The germline V gene has CDR1 SGHRS and CDR2 YFSETQ. V was trimmed by 0 bases and J by 6 bases, leaving 13 bases between them. The CDR3 is 15 residues long. DNA of the CDR3: TGCGCCAGCAGCTTGGCCACCGTGCTCGGCAATGAGCAGTTCTTC. It codes for CASSLATVLGNEQFF.

A single count supports this clone. The V and J genes are TRBV30 and TRBJ1-2; 8 bases line up with TRBD1. Unmatched junction bases numbered 6, after V lost 4 bases and J lost 5 bases. This CDR3 spans 13 amino acids. From germline, CDR1 is GTSNPN and CDR2 SVGIG (reference sequence). The CDR3 loop is CAWIRDRPYGYTF. In nucleotides, the CDR3 is TGTGCCTGGATCCGGGACAGGCCTTATGGCTACACCTTC.

The genes are TRBV5-5 and TRBJ2-5; 10 bases are a match to TRBD2. This CDR3 region has 14 residues. Unmatched junction bases numbered 5, after V lost 4 bases and J lost 5 bases. The V gene's germline CDR1 is SGHKS and CDR2 YYEKEE (reference sequence). CDR3 bases: TGTGCCAGCAGCGCGGGACTAGCGAAGGAGACCCAGTACTTC. As protein: CASSAGLAKETQYF.